What follows are 8 T cell receptor beta chains derived from one specimen sequenced in a study of CD8 T cells in Susac syndrome. Random hexamers were used to reverse transcribe 0.5 to 1 ug of RNA. TCRdb called the immunoSEQ multiplex PCR reads again in MiXCR, with one record for every CDR3 protein. The sample lists about 110,000 distinct CDR3 sequences; roughly 94% were seen once. Material: CD8+ T cells from PBMCs. Receptors originate from a human donor with Susac syndrome.

This clonotype was seen only a few times. The rearrangement links TRBV4-1 to TRBJ2-1; maybe TRBD1 (5 bases). Germline assignment: CDR1 MGHRA and CDR2 YSYEKL. This CDR3 comprises 13 residues. Deletions cut 1 base from V and 9 bases from J, with 10 bases between. The CDR3 loop is CASSQGFGAEQFF. CDR3 sequence (DNA): TGCGCCAGCAGCCAAGGGTTTGGGGCTGAGCAGTTCTTC.

This chain uses TRBV7-9 with TRBJ2-5; D ambiguous. Between the trimmed V and J ends, which lost 1 base and 0 bases, there was a span of 9 bases. The CDR3 loop spans 15 amino acids. Germline CDR1 reads SEHNR; CDR2 reads FQNEAQ (reference sequence). The CDR3 DNA reads TGTGCCAGCAGCTTAGTCGCGTCGTACCAAGAGACCCAGTACTTC. Protein: CASSLVASYQETQYF. Full variable domain (rest looked up from reference TRBV7-9 and TRBJ2-5): DTGVSQNPRHKITKRGQNVTFRCDPISEHNRLYWYRQTLGQGPEFLTYFQNEAQLEKSRLLSDRFSAERPKGSFSTLEIQRTEQGDSAMYLCASSLVASYQETQYFGPGTRLLVL.

This chain links TRBV6-5 with TRBJ2-7, with D possibly TRBD2 on 6 matching bases. Germline loops: CDR1 MNHEY, CDR2 SVGAGI. The CDR3 loop spans 12 amino acids. V was pared by 0 bases and J by 7 bases, with 7 bases between. This CDR3 is CASSYSAGEQYF. The CDR3 DNA reads as TGTGCCAGCAGTTACTCCGCGGGGGAGCAGTACTTC.

This rearrangement joins TRBV20-1 to TRBJ2-1; 12 nucleotides line up with TRBD2. The germline V gene encodes CDR1 DFQATT and CDR2 SNEGSKA (reference sequence). CDR3 length equals 14 residues. Germline trimming cut 3 bases from V and 8 bases from J; bases unmatched to any gene: 5. CDR3 nucleotide sequence: TGCAGTGCTAGTTCTAGCGGGGGGGCGCATGAGCAGTTCTTC. This gives the protein CSASSSGGAHEQFF.

V is TRBV12-3 or TRBV12-4 and J is TRBJ2-5, with D tentatively TRBD2 (5 bases). V lost 5 bases and J 3 bases, leaving 13 bases between the germline ends. The CDR3 contains 14 residues. The CDR3 DNA reads TGTGCCAGCAGTCAGCTTTCGCGGGAAGAGACCCAGTACTTC. Protein sequence: CASSQLSREETQYF.

This sequence joins TRBV9 and TRBJ2-1; D unresolved. CDR3 length equals 13 residues. Germline values: CDR1 SGDLS, CDR2 YYNGEE. The ends were cut back, 4 bases at V and 6 bases at J, with 11 bases in the middle. The CDR3 sequence is CASSQSSGNEQFF. The CDR3 nucleotides are TGTGCCAGCAGCCAGAGCTCGGGCAATGAGCAGTTCTTC.

V gene TRBV2 combines with J gene TRBJ2-3; 12 bases line up with TRBD2. From germline, CDR1 is SNHLY and CDR2 FYNNEI. V trimming: 7 bases; J trimming: 3 bases; junction bases outside the gene matches: 5. The CDR3 contains 15 residues. Written as DNA, the CDR3 is TGTGCCAGCACCCCCGGACTAGCGGGGACAGATACGCAGTATTTT. Its protein product is CASTPGLAGTDTQYF.

The rearrangement uses TRBV19 and TRBJ2-1, with D perhaps matching TRBD2 (5 bases). The CDR3 has 11 amino acids. CDR1 is LNHDA and CDR2 is SQIVND in the germline V gene (reference sequence). Trimming cost V 7 bases and J 8 bases, with 9 bases left between them. CDR3 nucleotides: TGTGCCAGTACGAACGGGGATGAGCAGTTCTTC. Its protein product is CASTNGDEQFF.